This T cell receptor (beta chain) was recovered during a study of T cells in Graves' hyperthyroidism and ophthalmopathy (dated by TCRdb to about 2019). Some background on the complete study: To identify TCR V-J signatures that set the groups apart, the researchers used a discovery cohort of more than 95 patients, made up of under 50 with Graves' ophthalmopathy and about 59 with stable Graves' hyperthyroidism. Prospective prediction of ophthalmopathy was tested in an independent validation cohort of approximately 19 hyperthyroidism patients and 17 patients who later progressed to ophthalmopathy. The roughly 100 discovery patients were randomly split 7:3 into training and test sets. In addition, the study compared T-cell repertoires in thyroid tissue and in blood from over 5 Graves' hyperthyroidism patients. After sampling, hyperthyroidism patients received methimazole starting at 30 mg daily, and ophthalmopathy patients received high-dose intravenous methylprednisolone. TCR Vbeta CDR3 sequencing of roughly 140 peripheral blood samples (roughly 43 ophthalmopathy, some 75 hyperthyroidism and roughly 17 progressor patients) is reported in the paper. Study-wide conclusions, independent of this receptor: In validation, the model predicted progression to ophthalmopathy with just under 71% sensitivity and over 72% specificity, a median of 6.5 months before onset. Sample size was not statistically predetermined, and investigators were not blinded to group allocation. Blood samples also contained most of the expanded thyroid clonotypes (frequency above 0.001), which suggests that blood repertoires may reflect thyroid immune responses. In cross-validation, a model built on a 13 V-J signature told ophthalmopathy apart from stable hyperthyroidism with less than 90% sensitivity and roughly 81% specificity, and in testing the same model reached 80%/75%.

V is cut back by 5 bases and J by 2 bases, with 6 bases in the junction unmatched. As encoded in the germline V gene (reference sequence), CDR1 is MNHEY while CDR2 is SMNVEV. The CDR3 numbers 14 residues from cysteine through phenylalanine. Of all the DNA, just the CDR3 is kept, 42 bases in frame from base 1. The study excluded patients with uncontrolled infections, other autoimmune diseases, pregnancy or lactation. Clinical symptoms, serum thyroxine and TRAb, thyroid ultrasound, and orbital computed tomography formed the basis for the diagnoses. Total RNA was extracted using Trizol reagent, and RNA quality was assessed on an Agilent 2100 Bioanalyzer. To note about this clonotype: Its recognized antigen is unknown. No qualities accompany the bases; no much larger clone lies one base away.

TCR beta CDR3 regions were amplified from RNA transcripts. For the first round of RT-PCR on the TCR CDR3, the HTBI primer set was used together with the Qiagen OneStep RT-PCR kit. A second multiplex PCR round built the libraries, followed by size selection and purification. Libraries were sequenced paired-end with 100 bp reads on an Illumina HiSeq2000. In the authors' own workflow: SOAPnuke was used to process the raw data, throwing out any read that contained adapters or uncalled bases, had a mean Phred below 15, or lacked an exact constant-primer or identifier match. COPE v1.2.5 was used to merge the high-quality paired reads, and each unique nucleotide sequence was defined as a clonotype. MiTCR v1.1 was used to align the clonotypes against IMGT TRBV, TRBD and TRBJ reference segments. Only V-J combinations with frequency above 0.0001, covering 99.2% of repertoires, were analysed. A TCS score was defined as the ratio of F50 (clonal expansion) to E x V (chaos), with BLOSUM62-based TCRdist applied between CDR3 peptides within each V-J. Welch's t-statistics and random forest reduced around 550 V-J features to 13, which were used in a naive Bayes classifier (R e1071). Thyroid-blood repertoire similarity was quantified with the Morisita-Horn index. TCRdb trimmed public reads at Q25 via fastp, called clones via MiXCR and kept in-frame beta chains. Rows merge per CDR3 protein into single entries with the most common DNA and genes. For this entry, the V and J calls and clone size follow TCRdb and not the study's own pipeline. The sample profile shows roughly 500,000 distinct CDR3 sequences; around 50% of them were found once. The ten largest clones represent about 40% of the sample.

The specimen sequenced was peripheral blood or thyroid tissue (not recorded which). This TCR derives from an adult woman with Graves' disease, either hyperthyroidism or ophthalmopathy (not recorded which). This chain is built from TRBV27 and TRBJ2-7, with 7 junctional bases fitting TRBD1. The bases are TGTGCCAGCAGTCATGACAGGGTGACCTACGAGCAGTACTTC. Translated, it gives CASSHDRVTYEQYF.